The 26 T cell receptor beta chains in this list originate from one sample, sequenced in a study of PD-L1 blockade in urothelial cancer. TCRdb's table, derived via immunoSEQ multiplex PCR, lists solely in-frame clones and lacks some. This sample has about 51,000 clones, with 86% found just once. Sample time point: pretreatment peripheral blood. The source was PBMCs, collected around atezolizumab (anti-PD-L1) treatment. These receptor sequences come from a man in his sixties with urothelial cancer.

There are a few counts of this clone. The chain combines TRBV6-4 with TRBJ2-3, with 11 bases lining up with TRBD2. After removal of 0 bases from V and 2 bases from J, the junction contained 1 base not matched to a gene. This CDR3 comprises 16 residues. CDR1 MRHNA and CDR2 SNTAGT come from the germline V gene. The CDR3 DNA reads TGTGCCAGCAGTGACTCTAGCGGGGGGGCCACAGATACGCAGTATTTT. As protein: CASSDSSGGATDTQYF.

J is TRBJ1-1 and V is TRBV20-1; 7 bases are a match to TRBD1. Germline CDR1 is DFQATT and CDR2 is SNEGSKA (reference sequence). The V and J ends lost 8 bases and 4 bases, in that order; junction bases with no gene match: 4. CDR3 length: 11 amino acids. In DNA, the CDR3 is TGCAGTATGGAGGGGGCCACTGAAGCTTTCTTT. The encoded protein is CSMEGATEAFF.

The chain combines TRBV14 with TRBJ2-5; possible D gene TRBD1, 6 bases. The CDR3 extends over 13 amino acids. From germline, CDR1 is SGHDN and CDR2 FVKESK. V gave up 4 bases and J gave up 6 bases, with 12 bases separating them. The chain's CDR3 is CASSRQALKTQYF. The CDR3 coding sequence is TGTGCCAGCAGCCGACAGGCCCTGAAGACCCAGTACTTC.

CDR3 protein: CASSPASSGGGTEAFF. CDR3 in DNA: TGCGCCAGCAGCCCAGCTAGTAGTGGGGGGGGCACTGAAGCTTTCTTT. The chain recombines TRBV4-1 with TRBJ1-1, with D maybe TRBD1 (5 bases). The CDR3 covers 16 residues. From germline, CDR1 is MGHRA and CDR2 YSYEKL. The V end was cut by 4 bases, the J end by 4 bases, with 19 bases between.

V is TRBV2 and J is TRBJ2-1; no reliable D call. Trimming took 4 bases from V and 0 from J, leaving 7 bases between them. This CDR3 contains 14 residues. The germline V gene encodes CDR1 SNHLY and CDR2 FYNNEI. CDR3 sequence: CASSAQSSYNEQFF. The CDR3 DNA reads TGTGCCAGCAGTGCACAAAGCTCCTACAATGAGCAGTTCTTC.

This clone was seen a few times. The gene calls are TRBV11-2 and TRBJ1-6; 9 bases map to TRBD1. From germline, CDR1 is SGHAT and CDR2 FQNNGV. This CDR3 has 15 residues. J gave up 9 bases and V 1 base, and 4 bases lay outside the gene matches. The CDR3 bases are TGTGCCAGCAGCTTAGGGGGACAGGGCAGTTCACCCCTCCACTTT. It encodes CASSLGGQGSSPLHF.

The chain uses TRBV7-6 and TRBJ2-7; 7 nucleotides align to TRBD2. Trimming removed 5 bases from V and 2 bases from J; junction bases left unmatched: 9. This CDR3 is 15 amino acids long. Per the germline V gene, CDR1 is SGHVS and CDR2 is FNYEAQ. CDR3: CASSEGGAGAYEQYF. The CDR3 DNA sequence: TGTGCCAGCAGCGAGGGCGGGGCGGGAGCCTACGAGCAGTACTTC.

CDR3 loop: CASSLDPAGGGYGYTF. In DNA form, the CDR3 reads TGCGCCAGCAGCTTGGATCCCGCAGGTGGAGGCTATGGCTACACCTTC. The gene calls are TRBV5-1 and TRBJ1-2, with D hard to call. The CDR3 length is 16 residues. V shed 0 bases and J shed 4 bases, with 16 bases lying between them. Germline V gene sequence: CDR1 SGHRS, CDR2 YFSETQ.

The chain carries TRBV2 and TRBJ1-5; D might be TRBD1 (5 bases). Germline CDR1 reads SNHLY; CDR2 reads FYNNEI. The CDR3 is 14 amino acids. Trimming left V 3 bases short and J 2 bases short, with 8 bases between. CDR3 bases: TGTGCCAGCAGTGACAGGGCCGGCAATCAGCCCCAGCATTTT. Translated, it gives CASSDRAGNQPQHF.

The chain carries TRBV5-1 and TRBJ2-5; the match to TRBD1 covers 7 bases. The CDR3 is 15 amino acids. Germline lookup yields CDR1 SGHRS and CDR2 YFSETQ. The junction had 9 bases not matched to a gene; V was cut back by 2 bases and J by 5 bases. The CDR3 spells CASSFGKGASETQYF. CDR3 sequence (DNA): TGCGCCAGCAGCTTTGGGAAGGGGGCTTCGGAGACCCAGTACTTC.

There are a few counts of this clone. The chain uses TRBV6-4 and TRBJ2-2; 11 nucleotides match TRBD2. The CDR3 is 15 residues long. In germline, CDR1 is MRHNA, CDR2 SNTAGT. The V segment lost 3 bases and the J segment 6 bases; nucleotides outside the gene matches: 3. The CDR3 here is CASSELAGAAGELFF. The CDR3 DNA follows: TGTGCCAGCAGTGAACTAGCGGGAGCGGCCGGGGAGCTGTTTTTT.

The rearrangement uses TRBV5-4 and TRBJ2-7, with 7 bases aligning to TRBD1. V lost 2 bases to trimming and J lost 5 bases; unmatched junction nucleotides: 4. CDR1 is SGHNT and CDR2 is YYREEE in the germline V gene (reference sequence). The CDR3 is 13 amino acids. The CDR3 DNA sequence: TGTGCCAGCAGCTTTGAGGGGGCCCACGAGCAGTACTTC. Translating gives CASSFEGAHEQYF.

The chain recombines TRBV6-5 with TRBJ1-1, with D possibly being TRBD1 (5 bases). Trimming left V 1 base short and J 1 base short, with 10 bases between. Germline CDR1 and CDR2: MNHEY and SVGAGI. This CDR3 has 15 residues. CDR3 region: CASSYLGLQNTEAFF. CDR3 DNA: TGTGCCAGCAGTTACTTGGGACTCCAGAACACTGAAGCTTTCTTT.

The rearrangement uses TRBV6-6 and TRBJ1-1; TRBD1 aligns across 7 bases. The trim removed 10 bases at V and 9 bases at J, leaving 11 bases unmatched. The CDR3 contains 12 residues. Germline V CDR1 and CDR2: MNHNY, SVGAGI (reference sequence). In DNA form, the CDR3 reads TGTGCCACCCGAAGCCAGACAGGGCAAGCTTTCTTT. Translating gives CATRSQTGQAFF.

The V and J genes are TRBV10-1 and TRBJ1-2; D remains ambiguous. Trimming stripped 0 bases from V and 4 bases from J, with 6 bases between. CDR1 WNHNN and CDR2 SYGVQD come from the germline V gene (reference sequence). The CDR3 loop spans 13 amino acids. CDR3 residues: CASSESGSYGYTF. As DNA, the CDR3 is TGCGCCAGCAGTGAGTCAGGGAGCTATGGCTACACCTTC.

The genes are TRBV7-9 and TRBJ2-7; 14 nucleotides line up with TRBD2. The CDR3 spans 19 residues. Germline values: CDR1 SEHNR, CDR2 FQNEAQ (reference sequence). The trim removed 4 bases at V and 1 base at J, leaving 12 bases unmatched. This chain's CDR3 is CASSSTARTSGGRSYEQYF. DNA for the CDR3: TGTGCCAGCAGCTCTACGGCTCGGACTAGCGGGGGGCGTTCCTACGAGCAGTACTTC. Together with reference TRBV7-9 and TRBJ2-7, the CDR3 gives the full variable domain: DTGVSQNPRHKITKRGQNVTFRCDPISEHNRLYWYRQTLGQGPEFLTYFQNEAQLEKSRLLSDRFSAERPKGSFSTLEIQRTEQGDSAMYLCASSSTARTSGGRSYEQYFGPGTRLTVT.

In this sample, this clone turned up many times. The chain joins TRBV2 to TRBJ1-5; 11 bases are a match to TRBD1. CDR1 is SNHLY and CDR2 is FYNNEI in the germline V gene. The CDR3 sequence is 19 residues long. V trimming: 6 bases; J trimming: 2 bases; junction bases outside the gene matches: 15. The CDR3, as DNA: TGTGCCAGCAGCACCACGGACAGGGGGCAACGCCGCGGCAATCAGCCCCAGCATTTT. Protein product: CASSTTDRGQRRGNQPQHF.

The CDR3, as DNA: TGTGCCAGCAGCCGGACAGCTTACAATGAAAAACTGTTTTTT. Residues: CASSRTAYNEKLFF. This rearrangement joins TRBV6-5 to TRBJ1-4; weak D call: TRBD1 (6 bases). Between the trimmed V and J ends, which lost 6 bases and 5 bases, there was a span of 13 bases. Germline CDR1 is MNHEY and CDR2 is SVGAGI. The CDR3 sequence is 14 residues long.

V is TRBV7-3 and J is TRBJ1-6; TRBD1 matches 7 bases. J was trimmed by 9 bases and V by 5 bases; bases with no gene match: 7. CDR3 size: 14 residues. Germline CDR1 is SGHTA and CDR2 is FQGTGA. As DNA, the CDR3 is TGTGCCAGCAGCACCGGGACAGATAGTTCACCCCTCCACTTT. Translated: CASSTGTDSSPLHF.

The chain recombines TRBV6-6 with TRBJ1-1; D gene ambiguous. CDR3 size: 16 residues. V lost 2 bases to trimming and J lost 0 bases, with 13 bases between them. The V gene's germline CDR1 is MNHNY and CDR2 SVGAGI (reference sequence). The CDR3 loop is CASSYGGGFMNTEAFF. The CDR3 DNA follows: TGTGCCAGCAGTTACGGCGGAGGGTTCATGAACACTGAAGCTTTCTTT.

The CDR3 spells CAWSVKSSADTQYF. The CDR3 DNA follows: TGTGCCTGGAGTGTAAAGTCTAGTGCAGATACGCAGTATTTT. The V and J genes are TRBV30 and TRBJ2-3; no definite D call. Trimming removed 0 bases from V and 4 bases from J, with 11 bases in between. The CDR3 has 14 residues. The V gene's germline CDR1 is GTSNPN and CDR2 SVGIG (reference sequence).

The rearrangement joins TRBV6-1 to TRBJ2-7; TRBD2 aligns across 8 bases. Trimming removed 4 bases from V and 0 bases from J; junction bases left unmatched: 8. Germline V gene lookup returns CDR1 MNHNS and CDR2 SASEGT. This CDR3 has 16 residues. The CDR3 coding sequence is TGTGCCAGCAGTGTTTTGGTTAGCGGGAACTCCTACGAGCAGTACTTC. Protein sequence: CASSVLVSGNSYEQYF.

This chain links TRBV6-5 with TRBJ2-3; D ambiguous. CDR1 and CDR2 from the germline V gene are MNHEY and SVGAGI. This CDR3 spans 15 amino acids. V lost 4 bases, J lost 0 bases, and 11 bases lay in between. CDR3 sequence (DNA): TGTGCCAGCAGTTTAGTAAGTTCTAGCACAGATACGCAGTATTTT. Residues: CASSLVSSSTDTQYF.

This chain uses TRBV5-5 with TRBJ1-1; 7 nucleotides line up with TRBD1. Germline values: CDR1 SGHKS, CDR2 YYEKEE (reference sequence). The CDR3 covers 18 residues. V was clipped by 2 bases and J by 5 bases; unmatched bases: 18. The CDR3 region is CASSLHGQDLWTRTEAFF. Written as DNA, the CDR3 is TGTGCCAGCAGCTTACATGGACAGGACCTGTGGACCAGAACTGAAGCTTTCTTT.

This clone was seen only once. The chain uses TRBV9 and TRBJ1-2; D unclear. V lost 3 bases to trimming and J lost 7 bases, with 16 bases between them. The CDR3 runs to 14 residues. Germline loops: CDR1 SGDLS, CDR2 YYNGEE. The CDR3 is CASSAGLQAVGYTF. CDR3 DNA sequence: TGTGCCAGCAGCGCTGGACTCCAGGCAGTTGGCTACACCTTC.

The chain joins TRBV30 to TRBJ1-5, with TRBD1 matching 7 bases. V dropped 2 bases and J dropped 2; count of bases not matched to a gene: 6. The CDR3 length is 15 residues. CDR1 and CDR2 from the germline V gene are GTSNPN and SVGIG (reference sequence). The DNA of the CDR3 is TGTGCCTGGAGTTTGTTCGGGACAGGCAATCAGCCCCAGCATTTT. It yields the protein CAWSLFGTGNQPQHF.